This T cell receptor beta chain was identified in a study of blood T cell repertoires in COVID-19. Background on the study: COVID-19 samples, acute and convalescent, were from the United States, Italy and Spain. T cells, B-cell-depleted T cells, or PBMCs provided the cDNA or gDNA that served as material.

As originally analysed: Using reference gene primer amplification, nucleated cell counts were estimated. Libraries were prepared by immunoSEQ multiplex PCR; TCRdb keeps only in-frame clonotypes and omits some of them. The V and J calls and clone size are taken from that table; D and trimming were inferred from the DNA. The table lists roughly 65,000 clones, 90% to 95% of them singletons. This CDR3 is 17 amino acids long. The trim removed 1 base at V and 0 bases at J, leaving 6 bases unmatched. The germline V gene has CDR1 SGHTA and CDR2 FQGNSA. The receptor was derived from a man between 65 and 80 years old with active COVID-19. Sequenced: peripheral blood. The chain has TRBV7-2 and TRBJ2-1, with TRBD2 matching 7 bases. The CDR3 sequence is CASSLEAGTGSYNEQFF. As DNA, the CDR3 is TGTGCCAGCAGCTTAGAAGCGGGGACCGGCTCCTACAATGAGCAGTTCTTC.